This T cell receptor beta chain was profiled in a study of response to subunit inactivated influenza vaccine. Study-wide results and caveats: T cells newly recruited by each seasonal influenza vaccination are few, the authors suggested.

From the RT-PCR reads, TCRdb called clonotypes with MiXCR, one entry per CDR3 protein. Of hundreds of thousands of distinct CDR3 sequences in the sample, approximately 13% were seen once. This CDR3 contains 16 residues. Trimming at V came to 5 bases and at J to 2 bases, leaving 7 bases not matched to a gene. This clonotype was detected many times. Antigen unknown. The J gene is TRBJ2-3, the V gene TRBV12-3 or TRBV12-4; 10 nucleotides line up with TRBD2. This specimen was PBMCs from blood, taken more than 35 days after vaccination. This sequence originates from a man aged 50 to 60 who received an inactivated influenza vaccine. The CDR3 sequence: CASSPWTSGITDTQYF. CDR3 nucleotides: TGTGCCAGCAGTCCATGGACTAGCGGCATCACAGATACGCAGTATTTT.